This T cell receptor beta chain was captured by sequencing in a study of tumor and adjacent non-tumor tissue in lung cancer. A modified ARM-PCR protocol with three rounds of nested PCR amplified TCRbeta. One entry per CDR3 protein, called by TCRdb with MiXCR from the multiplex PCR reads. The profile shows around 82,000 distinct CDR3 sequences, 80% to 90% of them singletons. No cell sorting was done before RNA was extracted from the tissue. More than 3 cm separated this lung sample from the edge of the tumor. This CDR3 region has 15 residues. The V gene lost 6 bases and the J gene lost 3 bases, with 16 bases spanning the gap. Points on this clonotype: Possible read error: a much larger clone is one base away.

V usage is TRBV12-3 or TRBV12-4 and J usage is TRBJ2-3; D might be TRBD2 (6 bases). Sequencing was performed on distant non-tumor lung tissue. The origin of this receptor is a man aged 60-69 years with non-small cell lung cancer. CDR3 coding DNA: TGTGCCAGCAGGAGGCAACCAGCGGGTACAGATACGCAGTATTTT. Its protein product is CASRRQPAGTDTQYF.